The rows below give T cell receptor beta chains drawn from one sample of a study of blood T cell repertoires in COVID-19. Sequencing was performed with immunoSEQ multiplex PCR; in TCRdb, only in-frame clones are kept and a portion is missing. Of about 180,000 clones in the sample, approximately 88% are singletons; the top ten hold about 4%. Input material: peripheral blood. Receptors were obtained from a young woman with acute or convalescent COVID-19. Both conserved end residues are part of each CDR3. A D gene is named only where the DNA matches it firmly. Clone size is not always given. Where it is, it says once, few, many or a class for expanded clones.

J	V	D	size	CDR3	DNA
TRBJ1-1	TRBV5-4	NA	few	CASSLAVRGTTEAFF	TGTGCCAGCAGCTTGGCGGTTAGGGGGACCACTGAAGCTTTCTTT
TRBJ2-7	TRBV7-9	TRBD1	NA	CAISGQGYEQYF	TGTGCCATCTCGGGACAGGGATACGAGCAGTACTTC
TRBJ2-3	TRBV2	NA	NA	CASSEVGDTQYF	TGTGCCAGCAGTGAGGTTGGCGATACGCAGTATTTT
TRBJ2-7	TRBV7-2	NA	NA	CASSLSGSYEQYF	TGTGCCAGCAGCTTATCCGGCTCCTACGAGCAGTACTTC
TRBJ2-7	TRBV28	NA	NA	CASRSGTYEQYF	TGTGCCAGCAGATCCGGGACCTACGAGCAGTACTTC
TRBJ1-4	TRBV28	NA	NA	CASSLLQLNEKLFF	TGTGCCAGCAGTTTGTTACAGCTTAATGAAAAACTGTTTTTT
TRBJ2-7	TRBV5-6	NA	once	CASTPIGSYEQYF	TGTGCCAGCACCCCCATAGGGAGTTACGAGCAGTACTTC
TRBJ1-2	TRBV28	TRBD1	NA	CASSPRMTGTGDGYTF	TGTGCCAGCAGCCCTCGAATGACCGGGACAGGCGATGGCTACACCTTC
TRBJ2-5	TRBV5-1	TRBD1	NA	CASTKGAPPHQETQYF	TGCGCCAGCACGAAGGGGGCCCCCCCCCACCAAGAGACCCAGTACTTC
TRBJ2-4	TRBV5-6	NA	NA	CASNLQGEGTIQYF	TGTGCCAGCAATTTACAGGGAGAGGGGACCATTCAGTACTTC
TRBJ2-4	TRBV7-7	NA	NA	CASSLAPAVVARNIQYF	TGTGCTAGCAGCTTAGCCCCCGCGGTAGTAGCTCGAAACATTCAGTACTTC
TRBJ2-1	TRBV9	TRBD2	NA	CGKAREGLHEQFF	TGCGGTAAGGCGCGGGAGGGCCTACATGAGCAGTTCTTC
TRBJ2-5	TRBV25-1	NA	NA	CASTPRGGAGETQYF	TGTGCCAGCACCCCCCGCGGAGGGGCGGGAGAGACCCAGTACTTC
TRBJ2-7	TRBV2	NA	NA	CASSESSRTGEQYF	TGTGCCAGCAGTGAATCGTCTAGAACGGGGGAGCAGTACTTC
TRBJ2-3	TRBV5-1	NA	NA	CASTENGASTDTQYF	TGCGCCAGCACCGAGAATGGGGCCAGCACAGATACGCAGTATTTT
TRBJ2-3	TRBV19	NA	NA	CASSGDQGDTQYF	TGTGCCAGTTCGGGTGACCAGGGGGATACGCAGTATTTT
TRBJ2-7	TRBV5-4	NA	NA	CASSAGLSYEQYF	TGTGCCAGCAGCGCTGGACTCTCCTACGAGCAGTACTTC
TRBJ2-5	TRBV24-1	NA	once	CATSQPGDETQYF	TGTGCCACCAGTCAGCCAGGGGACGAGACCCAGTACTTC
TRBJ2-1	TRBV5-6	TRBD2	many	CASSLSSGRADEQFF	TGTGCCAGCAGCTTGTCCAGCGGGAGGGCCGATGAGCAGTTCTTC
TRBJ2-4	TRBV18	TRBD2	NA	CASSPIGGGNIQYF	TGTGCCAGCTCACCCATTGGCGGGGGAAACATTCAGTACTTC
TRBJ2-1	TRBV6-5	NA	NA	CASTPGGSSYNEQFF	TGTGCCAGCACCCCCGGGGGAAGCTCCTACAATGAGCAGTTCTTC
TRBJ1-1	TRBV27	TRBD1	NA	CASSSDRGNTEAFF	TGTGCCAGCAGTTCGGACAGGGGGAACACTGAAGCTTTCTTT
TRBJ1-2	TRBV7-9	NA	NA	CASRGGTYGYTF	TGTGCCAGCAGGGGAGGGACCTATGGCTACACCTTC
TRBJ2-5	TRBV29-1	TRBD1	NA	CSVDRGSQETQYF	TGCAGCGTTGACAGGGGGTCCCAAGAGACCCAGTACTTC
TRBJ2-2	TRBV9	NA	NA	CASSVVSGMVGELFF	TGTGCCAGCAGCGTAGTATCGGGGATGGTCGGGGAGCTGTTTTTT
TRBJ2-1	TRBV10-2	NA	NA	CASRSRGNEQFF	TGCGCCAGCAGAAGCAGGGGCAATGAGCAGTTCTTC
TRBJ2-1	TRBV4-1	TRBD1	NA	CASSRGQGAYEQFF	TGCGCCAGCAGCCGGGGACAGGGGGCCTATGAGCAGTTCTTC
TRBJ2-7	TRBV27	NA	NA	CASSRDPRVIVGEQYF	TGTGCCAGCAGCCGCGACCCCAGGGTAATTGTTGGCGAGCAGTACTTC
TRBJ2-3	TRBV7-6	NA	NA	CASSSGLSTDTQYF	TGTGCCAGCAGCTCAGGACTATCCACAGATACGCAGTATTTT
TRBJ1-2	TRBV10-3	TRBD1	NA	CATSDRGLDGYTF	TGTGCCACTTCCGACAGGGGGCTGGATGGCTACACCTTC
TRBJ1-4	TRBV29-1	NA	NA	CSVQAGVEKLFF	TGCAGCGTTCAGGCAGGCGTTGAAAAACTGTTTTTT
TRBJ2-2	TRBV7-3	TRBD1	once	CARAGTGDTGELFF	TGTGCCAGAGCCGGGACAGGAGACACCGGGGAGCTGTTTTTT
TRBJ2-7	TRBV7-9	TRBD1	NA	CASAGTGAREQYF	TGTGCCAGCGCCGGGACAGGGGCCCGCGAGCAGTACTTC
TRBJ2-2	TRBV7-2	NA	NA	CASSLAYGTQNTGELFF	TGTGCCAGCAGCTTAGCTTACGGGACACAAAACACCGGGGAGCTGTTTTTT
TRBJ2-4	TRBV7-9	NA	few	CASSAPGGIQYF	TGTGCCAGCAGCGCCCCTGGGGGGATTCAGTACTTC
TRBJ2-2	TRBV30	NA	once	CAWSPTGRAGFF	TGTGCCTGGAGCCCGACAGGCCGAGCTGGGTTTTTT
TRBJ2-3	TRBV28	TRBD2	NA	CATTGGGPTRTDTQYF	TGTGCCACGACGGGGGGAGGGCCGACGAGGACAGATACGCAGTATTTT
TRBJ2-2	TRBV3-1/TRBV3-2	NA	NA	CASSPSGARRPGATGELFF	TGTGCCAGCAGCCCATCTGGGGCGAGAAGGCCTGGCGCCACCGGGGAGCTGTTTTTT
TRBJ2-2	TRBV27	NA	NA	CASSFLGELFF	TGTGCCAGCAGTTTTCTGGGGGAGCTGTTTTTT
TRBJ2-5	TRBV6-5	NA	NA	CASIQETQYF	TGTGCCAGCATACAGGAGACCCAGTACTTC
TRBJ2-5	TRBV11-3	TRBD2	once	CASSPGGQETQYF	TGTGCCAGTTCCCCGGGAGGCCAAGAGACCCAGTACTTC
TRBJ2-7	TRBV18	TRBD2	NA	CASSQTSGGYYEQYF	TGTGCCAGCTCACAGACTAGCGGGGGGTACTACGAGCAGTACTTC
TRBJ2-3	TRBV28	NA	NA	CASSLYLGASDTQYF	TGTGCCAGCAGTTTATATCTGGGGGCATCAGATACGCAGTATTTT
TRBJ1-6	TRBV7-6	TRBD1	NA	CASSLAGGDSPLHF	TGTGCCAGCAGCTTAGCAGGGGGCGATTCACCCCTCCACTTT
TRBJ1-3	TRBV5-5	TRBD1	NA	CASSPRTGWALGNTIYF	TGTGCCAGCAGCCCTCGGACAGGCTGGGCCCTTGGAAACACCATATATTTT
TRBJ2-2	TRBV3-1/TRBV3-2	NA	NA	CASSHSTGELFF	TGTGCCAGCAGCCATTCTACCGGGGAGCTGTTTTTT
TRBJ2-3	TRBV6-4	NA	NA	CASVRVRPGCTDTQYF	TGTGCCAGCGTCCGGGTGAGGCCTGGTTGCACAGATACGCAGTATTTT
TRBJ1-5	TRBV6-1	TRBD1	NA	CASSDRDREGNQPQHF	TGTGCCAGCAGTGATCGGGACAGGGAAGGCAATCAGCCCCAGCATTTT
TRBJ1-1	TRBV6-6	NA	NA	CASSRRDSEAFF	TGTGCCAGCAGCCGCAGGGACTCTGAAGCTTTCTTT
TRBJ2-1	TRBV9	TRBD1	NA	CASSTGQASYANEQFF	TGTGCCAGCAGCACAGGACAGGCTAGCTACGCCAATGAGCAGTTCTTC
TRBJ2-1	TRBV29-1	TRBD1	NA	CSVNTGTAYNEQFF	TGCAGCGTTAACACCGGGACAGCCTACAATGAGCAGTTCTTC
TRBJ1-1	TRBV6-5	NA	few	CASSFGTPMNTEAFF	TGTGCCAGCAGTTTCGGGACACCGATGAACACTGAAGCTTTCTTT